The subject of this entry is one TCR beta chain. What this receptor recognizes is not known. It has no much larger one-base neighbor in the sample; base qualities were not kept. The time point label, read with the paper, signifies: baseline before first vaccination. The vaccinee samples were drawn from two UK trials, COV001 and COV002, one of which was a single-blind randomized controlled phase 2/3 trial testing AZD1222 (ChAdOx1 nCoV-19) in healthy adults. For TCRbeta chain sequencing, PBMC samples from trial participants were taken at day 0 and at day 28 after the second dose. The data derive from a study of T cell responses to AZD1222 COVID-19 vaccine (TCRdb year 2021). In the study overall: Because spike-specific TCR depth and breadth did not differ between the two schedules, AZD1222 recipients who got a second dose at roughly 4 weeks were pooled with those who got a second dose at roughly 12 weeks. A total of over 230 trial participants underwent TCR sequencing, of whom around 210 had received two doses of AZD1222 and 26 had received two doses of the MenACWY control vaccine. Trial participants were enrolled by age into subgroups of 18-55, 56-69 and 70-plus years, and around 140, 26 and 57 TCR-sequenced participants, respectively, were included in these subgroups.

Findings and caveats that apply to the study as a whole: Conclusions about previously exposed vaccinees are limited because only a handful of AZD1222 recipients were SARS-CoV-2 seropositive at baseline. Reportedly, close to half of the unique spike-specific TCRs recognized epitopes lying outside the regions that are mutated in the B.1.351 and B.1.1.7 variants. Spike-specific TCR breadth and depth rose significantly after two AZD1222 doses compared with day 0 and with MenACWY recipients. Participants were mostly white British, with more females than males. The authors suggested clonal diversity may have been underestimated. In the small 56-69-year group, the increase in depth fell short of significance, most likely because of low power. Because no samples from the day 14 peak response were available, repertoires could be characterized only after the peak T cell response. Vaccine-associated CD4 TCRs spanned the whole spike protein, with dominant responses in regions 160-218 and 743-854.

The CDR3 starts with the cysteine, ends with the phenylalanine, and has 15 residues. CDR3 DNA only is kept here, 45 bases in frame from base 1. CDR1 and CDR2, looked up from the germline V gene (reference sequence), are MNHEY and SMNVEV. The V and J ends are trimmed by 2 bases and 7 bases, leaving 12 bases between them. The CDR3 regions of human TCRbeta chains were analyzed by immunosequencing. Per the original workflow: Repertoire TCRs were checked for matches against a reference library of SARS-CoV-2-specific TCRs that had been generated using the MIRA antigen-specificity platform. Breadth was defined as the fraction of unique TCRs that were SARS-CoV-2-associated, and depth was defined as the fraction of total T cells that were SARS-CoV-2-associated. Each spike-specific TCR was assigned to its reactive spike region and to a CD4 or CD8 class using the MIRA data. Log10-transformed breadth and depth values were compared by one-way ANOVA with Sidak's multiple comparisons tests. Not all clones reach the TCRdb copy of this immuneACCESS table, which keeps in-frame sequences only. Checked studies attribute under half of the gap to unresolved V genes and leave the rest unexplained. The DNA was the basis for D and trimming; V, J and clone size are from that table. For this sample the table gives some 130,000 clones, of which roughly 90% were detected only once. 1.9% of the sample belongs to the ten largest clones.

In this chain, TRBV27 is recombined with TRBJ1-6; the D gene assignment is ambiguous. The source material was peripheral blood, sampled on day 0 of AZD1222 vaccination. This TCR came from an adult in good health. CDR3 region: CASSLRPGLNSPLHF. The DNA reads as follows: TGTGCCAGCAGTTTACGGCCAGGACTGAATTCACCCCTCCACTTT.